This is a list of T cell receptor beta chains from one sample in a study of follicular helper T cells after annual influenza vaccination. The method was immunoSEQ multiplex PCR; TCRdb's version includes in-frame clones alone and lacks a portion of them. The sample yields 27,000 or so clones, about 82% seen once. Sample: CXCR5+ CD38- circulating T follicular helper cells from blood, taken on the day of influenza vaccination. These receptors originate from an adult who received the influenza vaccine. The CDR3 runs from the conserved cysteine through the conserved F or W. Fields, in order: clone size, V gene, J gene, D gene, CDR3 DNA, CDR3 protein. A D gene is named only where the DNA matches it firmly. For some rows the clone size is stated as once, few or many, or as a class when expanded; others skip it.

>.|TRBV9|TRBJ2-1|.
TGTGCCAGCAGCGTAAGGCTAGTCTCGGGGGAGCAGTTCTTC
CASSVRLVSGEQFF
>.|TRBV10-3|TRBJ2-3|TRBD2
TGTGCCATCAGTGAGTCGAGGACTAGCGGGGTAGATACGCAGTATTTT
CAISESRTSGVDTQYF
>.|TRBV6-6|TRBJ1-1|.
TGTGCCAGCAGAACAGGTTCTGAAGCTTTCTTT
CASRTGSEAFF
>.|TRBV11-2|TRBJ2-7|TRBD1
TGTGCCAGCAGCCTCGCCCCGGACAGGGCCTACGAGCAGTACTTC
CASSLAPDRAYEQYF
>.|TRBV19|TRBJ2-5|.
TGTGCCAGTAGTATGGGGGGAGCCACCCAAGAGACCCAGTACTTC
CASSMGGATQETQYF
>.|TRBV18|TRBJ1-2|.
TGTGCCAGCTCACCACCCCACGGGGGGGTTTATCATGGCTACACCTTC
CASSPPHGGVYHGYTF
>.|TRBV5-6|TRBJ2-7|.
TGTGCCAGCAGCTTGGTCGGTTTTGAGGGCGAGCAGTACTTC
CASSLVGFEGEQYF
>.|TRBV7-9|TRBJ2-2|.
TGTGCCAGCAGGAGGGAGATCGGGGAGCTGTTTTTT
CASRREIGELFF
>few|TRBV5-1|TRBJ2-7|.
TGCGCCAGCAGCTGGGAGGGGGGGGGCGAGCAGTACTTC
CASSWEGGGEQYF
>.|TRBV2|TRBJ1-3|.
TGTGCCAGCAGTGAAGTAGGGGCTGGAAACACCATATATTTT
CASSEVGAGNTIYF
>.|TRBV7-2|TRBJ2-7|TRBD2
TGTGCCAGCAGCTTAGATCCGGGACTAGCAGGAGTTAGGGAGCAGTACTTC
CASSLDPGLAGVREQYF
>.|TRBV6-1|TRBJ2-7|TRBD2
TGTGCCAGCAGTGAAGCGGTAGCGGGATGGTACGAGCAGTACTTC
CASSEAVAGWYEQYF
>.|TRBV5-1|TRBJ1-1|.
TGCGCCAGCATGCGAGGGGACAAGAACACTGAAGCTTTCTTT
CASMRGDKNTEAFF
>.|TRBV28|TRBJ2-1|TRBD2
TGTGCCAGCAGTTTTCGGTCAGCGGGGACTAACAATGAGCAGTTCTTC
CASSFRSAGTNNEQFF
>.|TRBV28|TRBJ2-1|.
TGTGTCGCCAGAGGGAATTCGGGCTACAATGAGCAGTTCTTC
CVARGNSGYNEQFF
>.|TRBV2|TRBJ2-7|.
TGTGCCAGCAGTGAGCCCTGGAGGGGCGAGCAGTACTTC
CASSEPWRGEQYF
>.|TRBV7-2|TRBJ1-1|TRBD1
TGTGCCAGCAGCTGGACAGGGGGCTTATCTGAAGCTTTCTTT
CASSWTGGLSEAFF
>.|TRBV16|TRBJ1-5|TRBD1
TGTGTCAGCAGCCAATCCGGGACAGGTTTAGGGCAGCCCCAGCATTTT
CVSSQSGTGLGQPQHF